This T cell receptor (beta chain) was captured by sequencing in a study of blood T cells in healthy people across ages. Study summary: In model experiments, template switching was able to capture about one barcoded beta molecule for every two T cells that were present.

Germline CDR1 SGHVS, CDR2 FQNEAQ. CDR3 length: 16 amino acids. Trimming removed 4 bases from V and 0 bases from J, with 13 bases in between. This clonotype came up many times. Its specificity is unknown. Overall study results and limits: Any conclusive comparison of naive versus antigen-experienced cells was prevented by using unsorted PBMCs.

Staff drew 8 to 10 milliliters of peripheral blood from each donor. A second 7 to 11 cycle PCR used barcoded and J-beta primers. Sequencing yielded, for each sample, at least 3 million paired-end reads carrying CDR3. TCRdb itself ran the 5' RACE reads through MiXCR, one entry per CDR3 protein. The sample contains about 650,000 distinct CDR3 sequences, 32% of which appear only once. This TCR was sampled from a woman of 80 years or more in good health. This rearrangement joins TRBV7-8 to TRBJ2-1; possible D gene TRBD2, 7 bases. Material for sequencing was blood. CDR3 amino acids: CASSSYGGASYNEQFF. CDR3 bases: TGTGCCAGCAGCTCCTATGGGGGGGCCTCCTACAATGAGCAGTTCTTC. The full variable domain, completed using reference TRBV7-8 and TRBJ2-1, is GAGVSQSPRYKVAKRGQDVALRCDPISGHVSLFWYQQALGQGPEFLTYFQNEAQLDKSGLPSDRFFAERPEGSVSTLKIQRTQQEDSAVYLCASSSYGGASYNEQFFGPGTRLTVL.